Below, one T cell receptor beta chain is given with its context. Germline CDR1 SGDLS, CDR2 YYNGEE. Trimming cost V 0 bases and J 1 base, with 7 bases left between them. The CDR3 is 14 amino acids. In the original analysis: Estimated nucleated cell counts came from reference gene primer amplification. Generated by immunoSEQ multiplex PCR, the TCRdb table keeps only in-frame clones and is missing some. V and J calls and clone size are given by that table; D and trimming were obtained from the DNA. Of 250,000 to 300,000 clones in the sample, roughly 90% were seen once. These data originate in a study of blood T cell repertoires in COVID-19. Study details: Samples of COVID-19 (acute and convalescent) were obtained from the United States, Italy and Spain. PBMCs, B-cell-depleted T cells, or T cells were the source of the cDNA or gDNA that made up the material.

Material: peripheral blood. The chain uses TRBV9 and TRBJ1-1; D call uncertain. The origin of this receptor is a woman in her forties who had recovered from COVID-19. The CDR3 DNA sequence: TGTGCCAGCAGCGTAGTCACGGGGAACACTGAAGCTTTCTTT. This sequence encodes CASSVVTGNTEAFF.